This entry concerns a single T cell receptor beta chain. This record comes from a study of shared clonotypes between healthy human individuals. TCRdb's table, derived via immunoSEQ multiplex PCR, lists solely in-frame clones and lacks some. The table shows more than 900,000 clones, with more than 75% occurring only once. Trimming removed 8 bases at V and 0 bases at J, with 11 bases between. Germline-derived CDR1 and CDR2 are LNHDA and SQIVND (reference sequence). This CDR3 has 14 amino acids. The sequence was collected from a man between 18 and 35 years old in good health. Some clones in this sample may be carry-over from other donors' samples. The sample taken for sequencing was memory CD4+ T cells from PBMCs. The subset here: CD45RA-negative fraction. The chain recombines TRBV19 with TRBJ2-1, with D unresolved. The CDR3 DNA reads TGTGCCAGTGGACCTCTTGGCTCCTACAATGAGCAGTTCTTC. Protein: CASGPLGSYNEQFF. The whole variable domain, remainder taken from reference TRBV19 and TRBJ2-1, is DGGITQSPKYLFRKEGQNVTLSCEQNLNHDAMYWYRQDPGQGLRLIYYSQIVNDFQKGDIAEGYSVSREKKESFPLTVTSAQKNPTAFYLCASGPLGSYNEQFFGPGTRLTVL.